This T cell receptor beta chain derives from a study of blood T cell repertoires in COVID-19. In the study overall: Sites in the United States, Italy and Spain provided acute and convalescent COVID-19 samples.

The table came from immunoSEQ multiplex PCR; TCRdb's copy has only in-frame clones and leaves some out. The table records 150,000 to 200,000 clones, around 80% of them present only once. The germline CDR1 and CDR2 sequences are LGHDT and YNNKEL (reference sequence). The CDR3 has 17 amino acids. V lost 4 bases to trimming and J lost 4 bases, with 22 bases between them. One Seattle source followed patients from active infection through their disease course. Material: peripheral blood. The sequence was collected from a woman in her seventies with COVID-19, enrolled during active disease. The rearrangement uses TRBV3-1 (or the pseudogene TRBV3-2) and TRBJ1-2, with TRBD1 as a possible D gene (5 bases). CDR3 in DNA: TGTGCCAGCAGCCCCCAGTTCCAGGGAGGTAACGGCTATGGCTACACCTTC. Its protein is CASSPQFQGGNGYGYTF.